The rows below give T cell receptor beta chains drawn from one sample of a study of blood T cell repertoires in COVID-19. TCRdb's copy holds only in-frame clones and misses some; the assay was immunoSEQ multiplex PCR. Among 200,000 to 250,000 clones listed, roughly nine tenths were seen once. Sequencing was done on a sample of peripheral blood. Every receptor here comes from a woman aged 50 to 60 with COVID-19, enrolled during active disease. CDR3s include the opening cysteine and the closing phenylalanine or tryptophan. The D gene is left open where the match is weak. Not every row has a clone size; where given, it reads once, few, many or a size class.

J gene,V gene,clone size,D gene,CDR3 protein,CDR3 DNA
TRBJ2-7,TRBV19,.,TRBD2,CATSRTSGSYEQYF,TGTGCCACCTCTCGGACTAGCGGATCCTACGAGCAGTACTTC
TRBJ1-5,TRBV28,.,.,CASRNAGFPSQPQHF,TGTGCCAGCAGGAACGCAGGGTTCCCTTCCCAGCCCCAGCATTTT
TRBJ2-3,TRBV7-6,once,.,CASSSLRSDTQYF,TGTGCCAGCAGCTCTCTAAGATCAGATACGCAGTATTTT
TRBJ2-3,TRBV30,.,TRBD2,CAFSSGGLTDTQYF,TGTGCCTTTTCTAGCGGGGGACTCACAGATACGCAGTATTTT
TRBJ1-5,TRBV5-1,.,.,CASSLGDGLGQPQHF,TGCGCCAGCAGCTTGGGAGACGGGTTAGGTCAGCCCCAGCATTTT
TRBJ2-3,TRBV7-3,.,TRBD2,CASSFMAGEGDTQYF,TGTGCCAGCAGCTTTATGGCGGGGGAAGGAGATACGCAGTATTTT
TRBJ1-4,TRBV10-1,.,.,CASSVTPPLDLPREWDEKLFF,TGCGCCAGCAGCGTGACCCCACCCCTGGATTTACCGAGGGAGTGGGATGAAAAACTGTTTTTT
TRBJ2-5,TRBV2,.,.,CASSITAPGETQYF,TGTGCCAGCAGTATAACGGCCCCCGGGGAGACCCAGTACTTC
TRBJ2-1,TRBV19,.,.,CASSVTSWAGYEQFF,TGTGCCAGTAGTGTCACTAGTTGGGCTGGGTATGAGCAGTTCTTC
TRBJ2-6,TRBV24-1,.,.,CATPGRFYSGANVLTF,TGTGCCACCCCCGGGAGATTTTACTCTGGGGCCAACGTCCTGACTTTC
TRBJ1-1,TRBV19,.,.,CASSINRAYEAFF,TGTGCCAGTAGTATTAACAGGGCCTATGAAGCTTTCTTT
TRBJ1-4,TRBV7-6,.,.,CASSHFRWGGVGKLFF,TGTGCCAGCAGCCATTTCCGGTGGGGGGGTGTCGGGAAACTGTTTTTT